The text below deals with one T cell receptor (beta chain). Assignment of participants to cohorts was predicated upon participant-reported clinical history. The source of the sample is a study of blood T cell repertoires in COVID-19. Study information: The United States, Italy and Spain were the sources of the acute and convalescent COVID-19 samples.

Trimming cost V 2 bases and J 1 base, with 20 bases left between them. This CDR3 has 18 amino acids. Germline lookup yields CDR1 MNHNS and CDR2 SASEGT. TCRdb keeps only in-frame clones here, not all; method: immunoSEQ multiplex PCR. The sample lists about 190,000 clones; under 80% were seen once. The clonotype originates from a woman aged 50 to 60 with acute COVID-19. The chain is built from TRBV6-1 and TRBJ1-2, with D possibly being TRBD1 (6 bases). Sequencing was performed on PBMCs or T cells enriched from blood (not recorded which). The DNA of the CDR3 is TGTGCCAGCAGTGAACGAGGGGAACAGGGCCTCCATAACTATGGCTACACCTTC. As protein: CASSERGEQGLHNYGYTF.